The clone carrying this T cell receptor beta chain showed up just once. Its specificity is not known. Trimming took off 6 bases at V and 4 bases at J, with 18 bases between the two ends. In germline, CDR1 is MNHEY, CDR2 SVGAGI. The CDR3 has 15 amino acids. Prior to sequencing, the ViraFEST assay stimulated PBMC with viral peptide pools, which expanded the antigen-specific CD4+ T cells. The culture ran for 10 to 11 days, and then CD4+ T cells were isolated. It was between March and December 2020 that the person had a SARS-CoV-2 infection confirmed by PCR. They grew two million PBMC in each well, adding 9.5 to 10 IU/ml IL-2 and 10 ug/ml peptides. This entry belongs to a study of vaccination effects on CD4 cells after COVID-19. The overall study: The two convalescent patients provided samples 16 days and one week before vaccination.

Measured with immunoSEQ multiplex PCR; TCRdb has only the in-frame clones, and not every one. There are approximately 40,000 clones in the sample; around 75% occur only once, and 33% lies in the top ten. The source material was CD4+ T cells from PBMCs cultured with a peptide pool, sampled before COVID-19 vaccination. The TCR comes from a human donor who had a prior SARS-CoV-2 infection. The rearrangement links TRBV6-5 to TRBJ1-1, with a tentative D call TRBD1 (6 bases). The CDR3 sequence: CASSHAQGWGTEAFF. The CDR3 coding sequence is TGTGCCAGCAGCCATGCCCAGGGGTGGGGCACTGAAGCTTTCTTT.